These T cell receptor beta chains were read from a single sample in a study of T cells in narcolepsy. The protocol was immunoSEQ multiplex PCR, while the TCRdb copy is restricted to in-frame clones and leaves out a portion. The table shows 25,000 or so clones, with around three quarters occurring only once. The sample comprised CD45RA- memory CD4+ T cells from PBMCs. Source of these receptors: a human donor with narcolepsy. Each CDR3 is given with its conserved first and last residue. A D gene is named only where the DNA matches it firmly. Expanded clones are given a class, and other clones once, few, many or no size at all.

>-|-|TRBJ1-1|TRBV19
CASSRTQGRNTEAFF
TGTGCCAGTAGCCGAACACAGGGAAGGAACACTGAAGCTTTCTTT
>TRBD2|-|TRBJ2-4|TRBV10-1
CASRIGAGGRDIQYF
TGCGCCAGCAGGATCGGAGCGGGGGGGAGGGACATTCAGTACTTC
>-|few|TRBJ2-7|TRBV2
CASRLEAGATGEQYF
TGTGCCAGCAGATTAGAGGCGGGCGCGACGGGAGAGCAGTACTTC
>-|-|TRBJ2-1|TRBV18
CASSRSYNEQFF
TGTGCCAGCTCACGCTCCTACAATGAGCAGTTCTTC
>TRBD1|-|TRBJ1-1|TRBV15
CATSSRGRDTEAFF
TGTGCCACCAGCAGCAGGGGGCGGGACACTGAAGCTTTCTTT
>-|-|TRBJ2-7|TRBV30
CAWSVEDYEQYF
TGTGCCTGGAGTGTCGAGGACTACGAGCAGTACTTC
>-|-|TRBJ2-7|TRBV19
CASSISNWGSYEQYF
TGTGCCAGTAGTATTTCCAACTGGGGCTCCTACGAGCAGTACTTC
>-|-|TRBJ2-2|TRBV4-2
CASSHPAASGELFF
TGTGCCAGCAGCCATCCTGCGGCTTCCGGGGAGCTGTTTTTT
>TRBD1|-|TRBJ1-6|TRBV27
CASRRRTGDGNSPLHF
TGTGCCAGCAGACGGAGGACAGGGGATGGCAATTCACCCCTCCACTTT
>-|-|TRBJ1-5|TRBV6-1
CASSGLTGYSNQPQHF
TGTGCCAGCAGTGGCCTAACTGGTTATAGCAATCAGCCCCAGCATTTT